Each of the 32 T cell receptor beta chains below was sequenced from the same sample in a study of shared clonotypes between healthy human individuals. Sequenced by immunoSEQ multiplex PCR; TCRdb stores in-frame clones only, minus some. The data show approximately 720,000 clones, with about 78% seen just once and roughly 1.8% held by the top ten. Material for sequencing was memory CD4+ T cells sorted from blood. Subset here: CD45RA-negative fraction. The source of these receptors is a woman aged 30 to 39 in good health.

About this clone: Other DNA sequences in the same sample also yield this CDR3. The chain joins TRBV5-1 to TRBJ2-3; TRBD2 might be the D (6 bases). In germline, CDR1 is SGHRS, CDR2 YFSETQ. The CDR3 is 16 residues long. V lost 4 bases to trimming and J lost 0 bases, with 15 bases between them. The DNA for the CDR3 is TGCGCCAGCAGCCCGGGCGGGGCTCCGAGCACAGATACGCAGTATTTT. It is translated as CASSPGGAPSTDTQYF.

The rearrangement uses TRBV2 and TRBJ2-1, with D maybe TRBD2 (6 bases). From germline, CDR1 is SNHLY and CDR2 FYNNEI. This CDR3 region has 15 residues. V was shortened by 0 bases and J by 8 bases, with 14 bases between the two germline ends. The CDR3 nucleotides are TGTGCCAGCAGTGAAGCCGGGAGACTCGACCATGAGCAGTTCTTC. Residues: CASSEAGRLDHEQFF.

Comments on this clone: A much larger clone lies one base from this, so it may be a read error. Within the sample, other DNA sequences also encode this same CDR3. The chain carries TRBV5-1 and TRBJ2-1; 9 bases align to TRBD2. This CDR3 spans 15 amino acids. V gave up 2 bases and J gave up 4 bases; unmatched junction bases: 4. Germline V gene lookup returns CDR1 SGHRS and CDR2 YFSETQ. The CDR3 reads CASSFSSGAYNEQFF. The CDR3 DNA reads TGCGCCAGCAGCTTTTCTAGCGGGGCGTACAATGAGCAGTTCTTC.

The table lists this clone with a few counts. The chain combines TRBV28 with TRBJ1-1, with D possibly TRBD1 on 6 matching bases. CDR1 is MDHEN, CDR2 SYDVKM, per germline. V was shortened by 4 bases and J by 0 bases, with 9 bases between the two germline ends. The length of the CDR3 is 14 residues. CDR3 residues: CASSSGAVNTEAFF. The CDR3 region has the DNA TGTGCCAGCAGTTCAGGGGCGGTGAACACTGAAGCTTTCTTT.

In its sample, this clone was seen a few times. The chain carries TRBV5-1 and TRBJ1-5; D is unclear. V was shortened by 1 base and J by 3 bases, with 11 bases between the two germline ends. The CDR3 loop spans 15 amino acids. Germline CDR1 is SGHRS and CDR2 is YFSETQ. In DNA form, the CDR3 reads TGCGCCAGCAGCTTGTCGACTGGGGACAATCAGCCCCAGCATTTT. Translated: CASSLSTGDNQPQHF.

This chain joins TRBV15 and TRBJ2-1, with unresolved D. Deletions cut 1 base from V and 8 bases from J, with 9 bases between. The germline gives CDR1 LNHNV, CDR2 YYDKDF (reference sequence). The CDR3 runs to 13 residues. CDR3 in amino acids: CATSRGNGDEQFF. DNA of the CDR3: TGTGCCACCAGCAGAGGAAATGGCGATGAGCAGTTCTTC. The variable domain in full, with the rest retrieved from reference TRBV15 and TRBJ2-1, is DAMVIQNPRYQVTQFGKPVTLSCSQTLNHNVMYWYQQKSSQAPKLLFHYYDKDFNNEADTPDNFQSRRPNTSFCFLDIRSPGLGDTAMYLCATSRGNGDEQFFGPGTRLTVL.

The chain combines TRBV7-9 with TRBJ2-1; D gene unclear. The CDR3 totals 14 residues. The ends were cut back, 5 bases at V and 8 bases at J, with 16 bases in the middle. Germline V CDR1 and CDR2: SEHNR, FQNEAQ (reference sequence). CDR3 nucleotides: TGTGCCAGCAGCCCCGGCCTGGCTAGGGATGAGCAGTTCTTC. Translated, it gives CASSPGLARDEQFF.

CDR3 protein: CASSLHRDQETQYF. The CDR3 DNA sequence: TGTGCCAGCAGTCTCCACCGGGATCAAGAGACCCAGTACTTC. The V gene is TRBV25-1, the J gene TRBJ2-5; possible D gene TRBD2, 5 bases. CDR3 size: 14 residues. Deletions cut 5 bases from V and 2 bases from J, with 12 bases between. Germline CDR1 reads MGHDK; CDR2 reads SYGVNS.

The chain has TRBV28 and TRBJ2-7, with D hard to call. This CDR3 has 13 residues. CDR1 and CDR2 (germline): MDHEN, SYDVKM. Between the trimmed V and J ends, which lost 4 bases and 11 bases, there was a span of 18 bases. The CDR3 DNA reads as TGTGCCAGCAGTTCGATCAACACCAATGGGGAGTACTTC. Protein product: CASSSINTNGEYF.

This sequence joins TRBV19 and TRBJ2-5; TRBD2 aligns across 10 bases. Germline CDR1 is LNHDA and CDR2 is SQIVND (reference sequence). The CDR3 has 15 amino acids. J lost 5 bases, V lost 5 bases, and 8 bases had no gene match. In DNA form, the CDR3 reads TGTGCCAGTAGTTCCGCTAGCGGGAGTTACGAGACCCAGTACTTC. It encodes CASSSASGSYETQYF.

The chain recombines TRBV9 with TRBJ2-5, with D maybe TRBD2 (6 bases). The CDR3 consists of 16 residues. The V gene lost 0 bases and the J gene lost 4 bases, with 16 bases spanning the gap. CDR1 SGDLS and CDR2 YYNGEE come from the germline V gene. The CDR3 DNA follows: TGTGCCAGCAGCGTAGGGGCGTTCGAGGAGGGAGAGACCCAGTACTTC. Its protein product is CASSVGAFEEGETQYF.

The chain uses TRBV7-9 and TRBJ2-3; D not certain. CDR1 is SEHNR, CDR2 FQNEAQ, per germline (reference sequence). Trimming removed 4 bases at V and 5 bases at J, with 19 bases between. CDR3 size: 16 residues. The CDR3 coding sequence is TGTGCCAGCAGCTCCCGTAAAGCAGCCCATCTAGATACGCAGTATTTT. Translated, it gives CASSSRKAAHLDTQYF.

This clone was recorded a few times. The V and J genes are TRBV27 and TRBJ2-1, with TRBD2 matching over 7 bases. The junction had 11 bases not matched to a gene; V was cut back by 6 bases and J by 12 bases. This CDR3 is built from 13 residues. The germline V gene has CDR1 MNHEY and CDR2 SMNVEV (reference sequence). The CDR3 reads CASSPQAGVRQFF. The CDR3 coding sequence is TGTGCCAGCAGCCCCCAGGCGGGAGTCAGGCAGTTCTTC.

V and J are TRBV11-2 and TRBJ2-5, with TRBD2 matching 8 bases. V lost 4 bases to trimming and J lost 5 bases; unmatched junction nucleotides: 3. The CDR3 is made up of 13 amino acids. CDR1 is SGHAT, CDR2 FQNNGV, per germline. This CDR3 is CASSSAGVETQYF. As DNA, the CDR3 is TGTGCCAGCAGCTCAGCGGGGGTTGAGACCCAGTACTTC. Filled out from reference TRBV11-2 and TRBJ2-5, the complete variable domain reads EAGVAQSPRYKIIEKRQSVAFWCNPISGHATLYWYQQILGQGPKLLIQFQNNGVVDDSQLPKDRFSAERLKGVDSTLKIQPAKLEDSAVYLCASSSAGVETQYFGPGTRLLVL.

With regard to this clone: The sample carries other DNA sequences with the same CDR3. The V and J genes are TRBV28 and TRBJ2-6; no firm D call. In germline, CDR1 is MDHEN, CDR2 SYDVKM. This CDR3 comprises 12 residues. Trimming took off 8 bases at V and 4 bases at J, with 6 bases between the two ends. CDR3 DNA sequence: TGTGCCAGCCGTACAGGGGCCAACGTCCTGACTTTC. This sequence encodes CASRTGANVLTF.

The CDR3 region is CASTNWLGTGGADYGYTF. DNA for the CDR3: TGCGCCAGCACAAATTGGCTAGGAACAGGGGGCGCGGACTATGGCTACACCTTC. J is TRBJ1-2 and V is TRBV4-1; 9 bases map to TRBD1. From germline, CDR1 is MGHRA and CDR2 YSYEKL. The CDR3 has 18 amino acids. V shed 7 bases, J shed 3 bases, and the junction held 18 bases outside the gene matches.

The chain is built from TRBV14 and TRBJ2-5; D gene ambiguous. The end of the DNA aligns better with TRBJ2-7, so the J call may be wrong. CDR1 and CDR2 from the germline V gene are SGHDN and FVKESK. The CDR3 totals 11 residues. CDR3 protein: CASSQVYEQYF. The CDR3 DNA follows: TGTGCCAGCAGCCAAGTATACGAGCAGTACTTC.

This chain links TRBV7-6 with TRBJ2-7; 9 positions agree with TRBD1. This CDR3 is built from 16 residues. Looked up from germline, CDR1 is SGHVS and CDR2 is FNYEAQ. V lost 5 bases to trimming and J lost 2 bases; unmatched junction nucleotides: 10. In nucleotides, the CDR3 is TGTGCCAGCAGCCCTAGTAGGACAGGGGTTACCTACGAGCAGTACTTC. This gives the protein CASSPSRTGVTYEQYF.

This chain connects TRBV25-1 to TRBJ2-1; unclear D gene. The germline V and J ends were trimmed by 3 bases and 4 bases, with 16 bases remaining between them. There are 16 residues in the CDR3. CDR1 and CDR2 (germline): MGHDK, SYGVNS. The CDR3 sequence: CASSDPTGRRYNEQFF. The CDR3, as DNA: TGTGCCAGCAGTGATCCCACCGGCAGGAGATACAATGAGCAGTTCTTC.

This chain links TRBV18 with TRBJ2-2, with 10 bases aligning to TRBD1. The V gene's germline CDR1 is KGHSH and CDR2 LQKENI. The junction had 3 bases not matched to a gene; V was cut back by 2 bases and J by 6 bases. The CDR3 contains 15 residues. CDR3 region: CASSPGQGVSGELFF. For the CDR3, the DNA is TGTGCCAGCTCACCAGGACAGGGGGTGTCCGGGGAGCTGTTTTTT.

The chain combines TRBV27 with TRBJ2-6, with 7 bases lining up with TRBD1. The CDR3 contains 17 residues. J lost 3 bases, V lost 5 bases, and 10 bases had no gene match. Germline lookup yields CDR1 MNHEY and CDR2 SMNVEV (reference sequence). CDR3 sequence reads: CASSPETGFGGANVLTF. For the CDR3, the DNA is TGTGCCAGCAGTCCGGAGACAGGGTTTGGTGGGGCCAACGTCCTGACTTTC.

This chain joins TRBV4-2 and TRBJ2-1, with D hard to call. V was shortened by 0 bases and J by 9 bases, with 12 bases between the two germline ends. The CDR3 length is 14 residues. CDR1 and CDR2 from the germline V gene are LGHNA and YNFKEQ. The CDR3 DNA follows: TGTGCCAGCAGCCAAGATGATAGAATGCCTGAGCAGTTCTTC. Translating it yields CASSQDDRMPEQFF.

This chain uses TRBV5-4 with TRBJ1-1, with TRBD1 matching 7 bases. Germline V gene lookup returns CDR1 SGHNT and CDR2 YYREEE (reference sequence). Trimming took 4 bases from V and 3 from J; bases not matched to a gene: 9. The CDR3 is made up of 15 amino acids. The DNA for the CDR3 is TGTGCCAGCAGCATCCCGACAGGGACGGACACTGAAGCTTTCTTT. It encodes CASSIPTGTDTEAFF. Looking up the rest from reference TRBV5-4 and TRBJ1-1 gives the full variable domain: ETGVTQSPTHLIKTRGQQVTLRCSSQSGHNTVSWYQQALGQGPQFIFQYYREEENGRGNFPPRFSGLQFPNYSSELNVNALELDDSALYLCASSIPTGTDTEAFFGQGTRLTVV.

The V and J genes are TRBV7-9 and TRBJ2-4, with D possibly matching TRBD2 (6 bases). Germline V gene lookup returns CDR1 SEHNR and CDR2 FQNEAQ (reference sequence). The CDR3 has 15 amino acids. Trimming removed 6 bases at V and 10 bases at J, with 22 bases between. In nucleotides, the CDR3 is TGTGCCAGCAGAGAGTTAGGGAGTTCCGGGAGTATTCAGTACTTC. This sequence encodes CASRELGSSGSIQYF.

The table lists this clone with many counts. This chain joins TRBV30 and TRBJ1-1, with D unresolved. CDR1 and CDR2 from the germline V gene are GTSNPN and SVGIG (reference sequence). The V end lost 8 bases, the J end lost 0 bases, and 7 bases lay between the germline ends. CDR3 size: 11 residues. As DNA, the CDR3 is TGTGCCCAAGAGCTGAACACTGAAGCTTTCTTT. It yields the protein CAQELNTEAFF.

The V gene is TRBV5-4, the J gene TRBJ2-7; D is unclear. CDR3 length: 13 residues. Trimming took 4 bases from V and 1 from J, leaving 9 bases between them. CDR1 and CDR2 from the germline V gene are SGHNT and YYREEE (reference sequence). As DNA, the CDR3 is TGTGCCAGCAGCCAAGACCCGTCCTACGAGCAGTACTTC. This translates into CASSQDPSYEQYF.

DNA of the CDR3: TGTGCCAGCAGCCGGGGACAGGTGGGAGGTGGGGGCTACACCTTC. Its translation is CASSRGQVGGGGYTF. The chain couples TRBV28 to TRBJ1-2, with TRBD1 identical over 8 bases. Germline V gene lookup returns CDR1 MDHEN and CDR2 SYDVKM. J gave up 8 bases and V 6 bases, and 14 bases lay outside the gene matches. This CDR3 is 15 amino acids long.

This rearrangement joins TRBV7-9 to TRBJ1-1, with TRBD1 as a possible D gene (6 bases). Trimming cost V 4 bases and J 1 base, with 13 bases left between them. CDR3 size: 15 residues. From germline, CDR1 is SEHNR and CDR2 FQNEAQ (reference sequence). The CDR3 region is CASSSTGQRNTEAFF. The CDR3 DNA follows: TGTGCCAGCAGCTCAACCGGACAGAGGAACACTGAAGCTTTCTTT.

The CDR3 reads CASSLRVQQDEQFF. In nucleotides, the CDR3 is TGTGCCAGCAGCTTAAGAGTCCAGCAGGATGAGCAGTTCTTC. This chain links TRBV7-8 with TRBJ2-1; D is ambiguous. V was cut by 2 bases and J by 8 bases, with 13 bases left in between. Per the germline V gene, CDR1 is SGHVS and CDR2 is FQNEAQ. The CDR3 consists of 14 residues.

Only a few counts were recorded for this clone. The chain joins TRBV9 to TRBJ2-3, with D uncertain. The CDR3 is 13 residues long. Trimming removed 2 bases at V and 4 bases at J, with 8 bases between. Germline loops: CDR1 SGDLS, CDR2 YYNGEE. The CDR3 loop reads CASSVAVPDTQYF. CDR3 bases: TGTGCCAGCAGCGTTGCAGTCCCAGATACGCAGTATTTT.

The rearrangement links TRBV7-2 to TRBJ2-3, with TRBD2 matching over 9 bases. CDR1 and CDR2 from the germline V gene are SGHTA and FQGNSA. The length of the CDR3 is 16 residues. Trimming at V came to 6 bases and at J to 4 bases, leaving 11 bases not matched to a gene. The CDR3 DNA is TGTGCCAGCAGGCTAGGAGCGGGAGGTTCAGCAGATACGCAGTATTTT. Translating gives CASRLGAGGSADTQYF. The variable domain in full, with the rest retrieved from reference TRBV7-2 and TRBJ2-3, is GAGVSQSPSNKVTEKGKDVELRCDPISGHTALYWYRQSLGQGLEFLIYFQGNSAPDKSGLPSDRFSAERTGGSVSTLTIQRTQQEDSAVYLCASRLGAGGSADTQYFGPGTRLTVL.

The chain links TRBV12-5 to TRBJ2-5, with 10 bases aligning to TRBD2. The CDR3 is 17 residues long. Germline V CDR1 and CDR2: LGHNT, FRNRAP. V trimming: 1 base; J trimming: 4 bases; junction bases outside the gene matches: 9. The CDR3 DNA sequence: TGTGCTAGTGGTTTGGCGAAAGCGGGAGGGGTGAGAGAGACCCAGTACTTC. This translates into CASGLAKAGGVRETQYF.